The 18 T cell receptor beta chains given below trace back to one sample, sequenced in a study of T cell responses to AZD1222 COVID-19 vaccine. TCRdb keeps only in-frame clones here, not all; method: immunoSEQ multiplex PCR. The table includes around 130,000 clones, about 91% detected once. The material sequenced was peripheral blood, taken 28 days after the second AZD1222 dose. The receptors were gathered from an adult who received the AZD1222 COVID-19 vaccine.

As regards this clone: The same CDR3 is also encoded by other DNA sequences in this sample. J is TRBJ2-5 and V is TRBV14, with D perhaps being TRBD1 or TRBD2 (6 bases each). The CDR3 is made up of 14 amino acids. Trimming left V 2 bases short and J 9 bases short, with 16 bases between. Germline CDR1 and CDR2: SGHDN and FVKESK. CDR3 nucleotides: TGTGCCAGCAGCCAATTAAGAAGGGGGGCGGCCCAGTACTTC. This sequence encodes CASSQLRRGAAQYF.

The chain uses TRBV30 and TRBJ1-5; D uncertain. Germline lookup yields CDR1 GTSNPN and CDR2 SVGIG (reference sequence). V was clipped by 2 bases and J by 1 base, with 12 bases between them. The CDR3 length is 15 residues. CDR3 sequence: CAWSFGVGSNQPQHF. The CDR3 DNA follows: TGTGCCTGGAGTTTCGGGGTTGGGAGCAATCAGCCCCAGCATTTT.

V and J are TRBV6-4 and TRBJ1-3, with D possibly matching TRBD1 (5 bases). Germline V lookup: CDR1 MRHNA, CDR2 SNTAGT. The CDR3 is made up of 14 amino acids. Trimming took off 7 bases at V and 4 bases at J, with 14 bases between the two ends. The CDR3 sequence is CASTMETVGNTIYF. The CDR3, as DNA: TGTGCCAGCACTATGGAGACAGTAGGAAACACCATATATTTT.

The V and J genes are TRBV30 and TRBJ1-2; 9 nucleotides agree with TRBD1. Germline CDR1 and CDR2: GTSNPN and SVGIG (reference sequence). This CDR3 comprises 12 residues. After removal of 6 bases from V and 10 bases from J, the junction contained 9 bases not matched to a gene. Written as DNA, the CDR3 is TGTGCCTGTACCGGGACAGGGATTTTCTACACCTTC. Its protein product is CACTGTGIFYTF.

The chain uses TRBV28 and TRBJ2-1; 8 nucleotides match TRBD2. Germline CDR1 reads MDHEN; CDR2 reads SYDVKM. The V gene end was trimmed by 4 bases and the J gene end by 6 bases; junction bases not matched to a gene: 14. The CDR3 has 17 amino acids. CDR3 residues: CASSSPGGGGEFNEQFF. In DNA, the CDR3 is TGTGCCAGCAGTTCCCCCGGGGGGGGCGGTGAGTTCAATGAGCAGTTCTTC.

The DNA of the CDR3 is TGCGCCAGCAGCAAGGGACTAGCGGGAGTGACCGGGGAGCTGTTTTTT. It yields the protein CASSKGLAGVTGELFF. The J gene is TRBJ2-2, the V gene TRBV5-1, with 14 bases fitting TRBD2. J lost 5 bases, V lost 4 bases, and 4 bases had no gene match. Per germline, CDR1 SGHRS and CDR2 YFSETQ. The CDR3 has 16 residues.

This clone was seen just once. CDR3 in amino acids: CASSLFVLAGGNEQFF. CDR3 bases: TGTGCCAGCAGCTTGTTCGTACTAGCGGGAGGAAATGAGCAGTTCTTC. The chain combines TRBV5-6 with TRBJ2-1; 12 positions agree with TRBD2. The germline V gene has CDR1 SGHDT and CDR2 YYEEEE. The CDR3 has 16 residues. Losses at the gene ends were 1 base for V and 7 bases for J; bases not matched to a gene: 6.

This chain uses TRBV29-1 with TRBJ2-1; D call uncertain. Germline V CDR1 and CDR2: SQVTM, ANQGSEA. Trimming left V 1 base short and J 9 bases short, with 13 bases between. The CDR3 covers 13 residues. The CDR3 protein is CSVEVEPGTEQFF. The DNA for the CDR3 is TGCAGCGTTGAAGTGGAGCCAGGCACTGAGCAGTTCTTC.

The chain joins TRBV4-1 to TRBJ1-6, with no clear D. Germline assignment: CDR1 MGHRA and CDR2 YSYEKL. V gave up 0 bases and J gave up 9 bases, with 9 bases separating them. This CDR3 has 14 residues. The CDR3 protein is CASSQDLAPSPLHF. DNA for the CDR3: TGCGCCAGCAGCCAAGACCTCGCCCCTTCACCCCTCCACTTT.

Worth noting for this clone: Additional DNA sequences in this sample encode the identical CDR3. The chain is built from TRBV10-3 and TRBJ1-3, with a possible D match to TRBD1 (5 bases). The V and J ends lost 3 bases and 2 bases respectively, with 8 bases between them. CDR1 is ENHRY, CDR2 SYGVKD, per germline. The CDR3 is 14 amino acids. CDR3 bases: TGTGCCATCAGTGACCCCAGGGCTGGAAACACCATATATTTT. It codes for CAISDPRAGNTIYF.

CDR3 coding DNA: TGTGCCAGCAGTTTAACGGGCTACGAGCAGTACTTC. Residues: CASSLTGYEQYF. The chain has TRBV12-3 or TRBV12-4 and TRBJ2-7; D ambiguous. The V end was cut by 2 bases, the J end by 3 bases, with 5 bases between. The CDR3 is 12 residues long.

This chain links TRBV10-3 with TRBJ1-1; unclear D gene. V shed 4 bases and J shed 8 bases, with 8 bases lying between them. The CDR3 runs to 11 residues. Germline loops: CDR1 ENHRY, CDR2 SYGVKD. CDR3 protein: CAISGVSEAFF. The CDR3 DNA sequence: TGTGCCATCAGTGGCGTCTCCGAAGCTTTCTTT.

The chain recombines TRBV5-1 with TRBJ2-2; 9 bases align to TRBD1. The CDR3 has 15 residues. Germline trimming cut 3 bases from V and 6 bases from J; bases unmatched to any gene: 6. Per the germline V gene, CDR1 is SGHRS and CDR2 is YFSETQ. CDR3 sequence: CASSSGQGLPGELFF. CDR3 coding DNA: TGCGCCAGCAGCTCCGGACAGGGGTTACCCGGGGAGCTGTTTTTT.

V usage is TRBV7-8 and J usage is TRBJ2-1; D perhaps matches TRBD1 (6 bases). V was cut by 5 bases and J by 6 bases, with 11 bases left in between. CDR3 length: 13 amino acids. Germline V lookup: CDR1 SGHVS, CDR2 FQNEAQ. The CDR3 sequence: CASSRDRFNEQFF. The CDR3 nucleotides read TGTGCCAGCAGCCGCGACAGGTTCAATGAGCAGTTCTTC. Looking up the rest from reference TRBV7-8 and TRBJ2-1 gives the full variable domain: GAGVSQSPRYKVAKRGQDVALRCDPISGHVSLFWYQQALGQGPEFLTYFQNEAQLDKSGLPSDRFFAERPEGSVSTLKIQRTQQEDSAVYLCASSRDRFNEQFFGPGTRLTVL.

For this clone: The junction differs from germline at one of its ends, possibly a read error. The chain employs TRBV11-1 and TRBJ2-5; the match to TRBD1 covers 8 bases. CDR1 and CDR2 from the germline V gene are SGHAT and FQDESV (reference sequence). CDR3 length equals 12 residues. In DNA, the CDR3 is TGTGCCAGCCGACAGGGGCAAGGGACCCAGTACTTC. The encoded protein is CASRQGQGTQYF. The full variable domain, in which reference TRBV11-1 and TRBJ2-5 provide the parts outside the CDR3, is EAEVAQSPRYKITEKSQAVAFWCDPISGHATLYWYRQILGQGPELLVQFQDESVVDDSQLPKDRFSAERLKGVDSTLKIQPAELGDSAMYLCASRQGQGTQYFGPGTRLLVL.

The genes are TRBV7-9 and TRBJ2-2; weak D call: TRBD2 (6 bases). The V and J ends lost 3 bases and 3 bases respectively, with 11 bases between them. Per the germline V gene, CDR1 is SEHNR and CDR2 is FQNEAQ (reference sequence). The CDR3 sequence is 15 residues long. CDR3: CASSFGTLDTGELFF. CDR3 sequence (DNA): TGTGCCAGCAGCTTCGGGACTTTGGACACCGGGGAGCTGTTTTTT.

As to this clone: Additional DNA sequences in this sample encode the identical CDR3. The chain carries TRBV19 and TRBJ1-2; 7 positions agree with TRBD1. The CDR3 has 13 residues. Germline assignment: CDR1 LNHDA and CDR2 SQIVND (reference sequence). The V segment lost 5 bases and the J segment 4 bases; nucleotides outside the gene matches: 4. The CDR3 DNA sequence: TGTGCCAGTAGTCGGGACAGCCTCTATGGCTACACCTTC. Translated: CASSRDSLYGYTF.

The V call is TRBV4-2, the J call TRBJ2-2; 11 bases match TRBD1. In germline, CDR1 is LGHNA, CDR2 YNFKEQ. The CDR3 spans 18 residues. J lost 3 bases, V lost 0 bases, and 6 bases had no gene match. In nucleotides, the CDR3 is TGTGCCAGCAGCCAAGATCGGTGGACAGGGGGCGACACCGGGGAGCTGTTTTTT. It is translated as CASSQDRWTGGDTGELFF.